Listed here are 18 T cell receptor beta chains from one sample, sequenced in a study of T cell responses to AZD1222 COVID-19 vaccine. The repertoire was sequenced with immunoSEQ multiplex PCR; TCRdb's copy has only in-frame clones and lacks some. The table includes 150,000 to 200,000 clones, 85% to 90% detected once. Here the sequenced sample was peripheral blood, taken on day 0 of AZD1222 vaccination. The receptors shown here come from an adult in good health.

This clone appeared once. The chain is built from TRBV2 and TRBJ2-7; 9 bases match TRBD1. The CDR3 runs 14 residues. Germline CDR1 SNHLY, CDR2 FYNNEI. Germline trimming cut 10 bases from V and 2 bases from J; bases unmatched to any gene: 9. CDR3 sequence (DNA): TGTGCCACCAGGGCCGGACAGGGGACCTACGAGCAGTACTTC. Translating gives CATRAGQGTYEQYF.

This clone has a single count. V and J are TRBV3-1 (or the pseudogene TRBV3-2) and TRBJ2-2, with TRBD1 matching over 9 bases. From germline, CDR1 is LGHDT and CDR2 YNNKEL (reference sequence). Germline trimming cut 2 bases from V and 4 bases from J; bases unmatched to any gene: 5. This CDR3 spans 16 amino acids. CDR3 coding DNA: TGTGCCAGCAGCCAACGCACAGGGGGCGCCACCGGGGAGCTGTTTTTT. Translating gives CASSQRTGGATGELFF.

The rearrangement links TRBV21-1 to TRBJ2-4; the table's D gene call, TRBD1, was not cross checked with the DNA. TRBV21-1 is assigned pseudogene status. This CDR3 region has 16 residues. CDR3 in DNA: TGTGCCAGCAGCAAGGTCCCCCGGGACAGGGGGAACATTCAGTACTTC. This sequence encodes CASSKVPRDRGNIQYF.

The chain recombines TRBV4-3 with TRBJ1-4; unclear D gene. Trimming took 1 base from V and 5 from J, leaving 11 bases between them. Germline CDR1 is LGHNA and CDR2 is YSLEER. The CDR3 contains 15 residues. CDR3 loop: CASSQGRLGNEKLFF. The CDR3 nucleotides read TGCGCCAGCAGCCAAGGTCGCCTCGGGAATGAAAAACTGTTTTTT.

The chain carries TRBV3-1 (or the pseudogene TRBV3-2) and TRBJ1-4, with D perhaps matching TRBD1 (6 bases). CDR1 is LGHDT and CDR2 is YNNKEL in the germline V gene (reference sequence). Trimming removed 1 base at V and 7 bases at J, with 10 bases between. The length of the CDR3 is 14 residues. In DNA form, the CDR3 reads TGTGCCAGCAGCCAAGCAGGGGTTGGTGAAAAACTGTTTTTT. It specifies CASSQAGVGEKLFF.

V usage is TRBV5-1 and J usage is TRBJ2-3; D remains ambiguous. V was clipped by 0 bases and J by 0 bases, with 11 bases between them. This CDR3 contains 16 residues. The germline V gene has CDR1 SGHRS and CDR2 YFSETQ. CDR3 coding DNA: TGCGCCAGCAGCTTGGGACATACGACTAGCACAGATACGCAGTATTTT. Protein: CASSLGHTTSTDTQYF. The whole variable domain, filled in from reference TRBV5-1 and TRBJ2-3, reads KAGVTQTPRYLIKTRGQQVTLSCSPISGHRSVSWYQQTPGQGLQFLFEYFSETQRNKGNFPGRFSGRQFSNSRSEMNVSTLELGDSALYLCASSLGHTTSTDTQYFGPGTRLTVL.

In DNA, the CDR3 is TGTGCCAGCAGCTTGCGGATCCGACAGGGCCCTACTGGAAACACCATATATTTT. Encoded protein: CASSLRIRQGPTGNTIYF. The V and J genes are TRBV5-6 and TRBJ1-3; 7 nucleotides line up with TRBD1. This CDR3 is built from 18 residues. Germline CDR1 is SGHDT and CDR2 is YYEEEE. Losses at the gene ends were 1 base for V and 2 bases for J; bases not matched to a gene: 12.

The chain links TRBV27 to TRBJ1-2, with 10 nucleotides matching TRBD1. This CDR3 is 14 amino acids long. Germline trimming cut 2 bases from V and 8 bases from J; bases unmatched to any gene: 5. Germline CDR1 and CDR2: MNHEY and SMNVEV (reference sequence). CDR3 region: CASSLDRGQTGYTF. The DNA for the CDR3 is TGTGCCAGCAGTTTAGACAGGGGGCAGACGGGCTACACCTTC.

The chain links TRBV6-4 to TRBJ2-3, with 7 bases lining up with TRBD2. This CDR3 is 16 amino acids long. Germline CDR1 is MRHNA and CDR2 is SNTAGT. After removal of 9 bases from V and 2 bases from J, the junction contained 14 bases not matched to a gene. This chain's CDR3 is CARPGRDYISTDTQYF. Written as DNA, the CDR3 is TGTGCCAGACCAGGCCGGGACTATATTTCCACAGATACGCAGTATTTT.

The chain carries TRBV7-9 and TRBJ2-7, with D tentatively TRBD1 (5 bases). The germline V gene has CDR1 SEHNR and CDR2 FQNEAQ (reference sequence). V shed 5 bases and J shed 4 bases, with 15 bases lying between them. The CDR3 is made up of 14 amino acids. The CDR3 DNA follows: TGTGCCAGCAGCCAACAAGGCGGACAATACGAGCAGTACTTC. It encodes CASSQQGGQYEQYF.

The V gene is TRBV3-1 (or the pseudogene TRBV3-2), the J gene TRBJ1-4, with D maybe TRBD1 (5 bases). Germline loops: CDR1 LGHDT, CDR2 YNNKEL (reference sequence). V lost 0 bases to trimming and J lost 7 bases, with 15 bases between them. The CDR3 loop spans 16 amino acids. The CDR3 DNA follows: TGTGCCAGCAGCCAAGATATAGGCAGGGTGGGTGAAAAACTGTTTTTT. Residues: CASSQDIGRVGEKLFF.

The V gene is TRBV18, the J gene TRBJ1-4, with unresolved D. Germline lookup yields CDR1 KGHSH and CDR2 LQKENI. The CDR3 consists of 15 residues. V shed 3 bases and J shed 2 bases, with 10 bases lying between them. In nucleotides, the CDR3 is TGTGCCAGCTCACCGGGGAGTGGCACTAATGAAAAACTGTTTTTT. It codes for CASSPGSGTNEKLFF.

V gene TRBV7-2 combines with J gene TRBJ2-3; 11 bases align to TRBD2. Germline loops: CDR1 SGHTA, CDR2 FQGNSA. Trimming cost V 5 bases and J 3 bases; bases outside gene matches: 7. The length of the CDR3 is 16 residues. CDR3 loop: CASSLLAGGGTDTQYF. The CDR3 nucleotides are TGTGCCAGCAGCCTTTTAGCGGGAGGGGGAACAGATACGCAGTATTTT.

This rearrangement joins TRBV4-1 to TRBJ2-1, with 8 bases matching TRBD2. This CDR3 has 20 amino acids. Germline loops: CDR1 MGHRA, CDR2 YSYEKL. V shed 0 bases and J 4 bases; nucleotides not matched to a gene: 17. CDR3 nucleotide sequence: TGCGCCAGCAGCCAAGATTTGGGCTCAGCGGGGGCTAAGGGGTACAATGAGCAGTTCTTC. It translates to CASSQDLGSAGAKGYNEQFF.

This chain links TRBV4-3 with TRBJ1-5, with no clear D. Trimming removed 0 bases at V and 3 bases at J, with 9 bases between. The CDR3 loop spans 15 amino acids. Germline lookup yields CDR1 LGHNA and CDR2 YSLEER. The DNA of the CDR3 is TGCGCCAGCAGCCAAGATTTAGGGATCAATCAGCCCCAGCATTTT. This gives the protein CASSQDLGINQPQHF.

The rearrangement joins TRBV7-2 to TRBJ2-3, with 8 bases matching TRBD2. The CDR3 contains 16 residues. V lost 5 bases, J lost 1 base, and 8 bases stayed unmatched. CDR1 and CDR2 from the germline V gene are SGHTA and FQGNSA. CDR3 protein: CASSPQTSVRTDTQYF. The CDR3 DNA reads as TGTGCCAGCAGCCCACAGACTAGCGTGCGCACAGATACGCAGTATTTT.

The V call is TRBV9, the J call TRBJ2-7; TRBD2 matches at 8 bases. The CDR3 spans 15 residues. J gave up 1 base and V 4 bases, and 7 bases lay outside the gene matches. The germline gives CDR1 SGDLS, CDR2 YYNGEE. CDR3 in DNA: TGTGCCAGCAGCCCCGGGGGGGCGGGATCCTACGAGCAGTACTTC. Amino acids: CASSPGGAGSYEQYF.

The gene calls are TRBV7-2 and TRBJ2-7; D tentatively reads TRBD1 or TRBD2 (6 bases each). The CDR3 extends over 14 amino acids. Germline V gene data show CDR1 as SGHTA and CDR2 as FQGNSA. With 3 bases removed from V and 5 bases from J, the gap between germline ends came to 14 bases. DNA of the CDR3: TGTGCCAGCAGCTTCGGGCAGGGGAGGCACGAGCAGTACTTC. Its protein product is CASSFGQGRHEQYF.